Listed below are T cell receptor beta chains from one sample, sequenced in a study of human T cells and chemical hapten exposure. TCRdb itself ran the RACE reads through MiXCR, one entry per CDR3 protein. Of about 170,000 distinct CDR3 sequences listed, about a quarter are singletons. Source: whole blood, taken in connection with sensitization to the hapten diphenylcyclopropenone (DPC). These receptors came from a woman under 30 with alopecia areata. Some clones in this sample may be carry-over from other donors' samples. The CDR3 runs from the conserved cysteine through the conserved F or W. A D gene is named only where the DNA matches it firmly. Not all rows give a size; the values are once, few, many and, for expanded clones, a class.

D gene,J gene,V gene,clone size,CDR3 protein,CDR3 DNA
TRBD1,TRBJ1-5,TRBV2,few,CASSEIRGTGGLGQPQHF,TGTGCCAGCAGTGAAATAAGGGGGACAGGGGGTTTGGGTCAGCCCCAGCATTTT
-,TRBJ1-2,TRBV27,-,CASSARLVTASTNYGYTF,TGTGCCAGCAGCGCCCGTCTCGTAACAGCAAGTACTAACTATGGCTACACCTTC
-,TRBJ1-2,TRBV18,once,CASSPEGRGYGYTF,TGTGCCAGCTCACCAGAGGGCAGAGGCTATGGCTACACCTTC
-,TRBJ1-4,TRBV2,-,CAIGHPDTNEKLFF,TGTGCCATCGGACACCCCGACACAAATGAAAAACTGTTTTTT
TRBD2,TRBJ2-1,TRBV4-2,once,CASSAGGRAEQFF,TGTGCCAGCAGCGCGGGAGGACGGGCTGAGCAGTTCTTC
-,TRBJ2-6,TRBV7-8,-,CASSLAVRDKSNVLTF,TGTGCCAGCAGCTTAGCGGTCCGGGACAAGTCCAACGTCCTGACTTTC
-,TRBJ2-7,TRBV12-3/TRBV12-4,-,CASSLGQPYEQYF,TGTGCCAGCAGCCTAGGACAGCCCTACGAGCAGTACTTC
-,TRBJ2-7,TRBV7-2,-,CASSLASGQYF,TGTGCCAGCAGCTTAGCGTCCGGGCAGTACTTC
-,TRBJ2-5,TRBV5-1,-,CASSTDRETQYF,TGCGCCAGCAGCACGGACAGAGAGACCCAGTACTTC
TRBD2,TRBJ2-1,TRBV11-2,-,CASSFLLGRGGPNEQFF,TGTGCCAGCAGCTTCCTGTTGGGGCGGGGGGGCCCCAATGAGCAGTTCTTC